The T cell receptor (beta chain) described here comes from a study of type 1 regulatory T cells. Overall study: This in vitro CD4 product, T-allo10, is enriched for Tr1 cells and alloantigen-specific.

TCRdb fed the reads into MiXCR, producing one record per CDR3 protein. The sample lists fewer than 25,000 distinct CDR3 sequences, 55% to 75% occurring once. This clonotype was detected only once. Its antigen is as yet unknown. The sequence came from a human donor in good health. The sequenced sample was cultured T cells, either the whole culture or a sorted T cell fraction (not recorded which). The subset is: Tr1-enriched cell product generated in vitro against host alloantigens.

Here the CDR3 reads CSASPRADYTDTQYF. As DNA, the CDR3 is TGCAGTGCTAGCCCCCGGGCGGATTACACAGATACGCAGTATTTT. The V gene is TRBV20-1, the J gene TRBJ2-3; no clear D gene. Between the trimmed V and J ends, which lost 3 bases and 2 bases, there was a span of 15 bases. This CDR3 is 15 amino acids long. CDR1 is DFQATT and CDR2 is SNEGSKA in the germline V gene (reference sequence).